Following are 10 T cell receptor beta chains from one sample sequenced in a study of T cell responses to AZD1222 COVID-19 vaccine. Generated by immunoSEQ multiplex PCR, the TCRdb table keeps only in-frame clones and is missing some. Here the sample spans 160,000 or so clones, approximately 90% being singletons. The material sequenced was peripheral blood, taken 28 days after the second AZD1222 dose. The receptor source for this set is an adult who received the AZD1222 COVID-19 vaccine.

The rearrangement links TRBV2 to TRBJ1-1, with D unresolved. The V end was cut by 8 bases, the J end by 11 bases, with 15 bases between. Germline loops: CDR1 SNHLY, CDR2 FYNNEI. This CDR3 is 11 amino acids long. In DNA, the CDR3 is TGTGCCAGCCTGAACCCCAACGGGGCTTTCTTT. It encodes CASLNPNGAFF. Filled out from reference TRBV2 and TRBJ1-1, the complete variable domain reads EPEVTQTPSHQVTQMGQEVILRCVPISNHLYFYWYRQILGQKVEFLVSFYNNEISEKSEIFDDQFSVERPDGSNFTLKIRSTKLEDSAMYFCASLNPNGAFFGQGTRLTVV.

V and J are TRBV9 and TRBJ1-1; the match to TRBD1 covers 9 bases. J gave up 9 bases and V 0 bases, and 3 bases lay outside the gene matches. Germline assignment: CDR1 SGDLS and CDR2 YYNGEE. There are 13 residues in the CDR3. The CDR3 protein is CASSVGGQGKAFF. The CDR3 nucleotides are TGTGCCAGCAGCGTAGGGGGACAGGGAAAAGCTTTCTTT.

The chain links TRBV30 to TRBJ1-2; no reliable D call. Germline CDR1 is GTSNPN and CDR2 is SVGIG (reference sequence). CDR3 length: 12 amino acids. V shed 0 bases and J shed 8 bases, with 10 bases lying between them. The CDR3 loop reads CAWSVRRGGYTF. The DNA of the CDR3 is TGTGCCTGGAGTGTCCGAAGAGGGGGCTACACCTTC.

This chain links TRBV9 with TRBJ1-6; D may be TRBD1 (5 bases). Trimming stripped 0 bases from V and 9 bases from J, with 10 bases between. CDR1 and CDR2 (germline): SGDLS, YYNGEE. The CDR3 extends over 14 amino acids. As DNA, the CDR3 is TGTGCCAGCAGCGTAGACGTCGGGGGTTCACCCCTCCACTTT. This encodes CASSVDVGGSPLHF.

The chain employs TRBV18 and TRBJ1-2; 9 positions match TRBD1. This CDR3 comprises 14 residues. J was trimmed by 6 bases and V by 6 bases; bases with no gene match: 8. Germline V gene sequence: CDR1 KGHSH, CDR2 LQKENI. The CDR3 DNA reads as TGTGCCAGCTCTGCTGGGACAGGGTTCGATGGCTACACCTTC. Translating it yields CASSAGTGFDGYTF. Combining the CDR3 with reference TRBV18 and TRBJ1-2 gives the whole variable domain NAGVMQNPRHLVRRRGQEARLRCSPMKGHSHVYWYRQLPEEGLKFMVYLQKENIIDESGMPKERFSAEFPKEGPSILRIQQVVRGDSAAYFCASSAGTGFDGYTFGSGTRLTVV.

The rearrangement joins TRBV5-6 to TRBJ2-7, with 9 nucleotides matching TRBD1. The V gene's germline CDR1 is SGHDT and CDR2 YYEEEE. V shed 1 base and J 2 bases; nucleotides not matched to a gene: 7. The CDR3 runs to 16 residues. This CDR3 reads CASSLRGDRATYEQYF. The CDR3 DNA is TGTGCCAGCAGCTTGAGGGGGGACAGGGCGACCTACGAGCAGTACTTC.

The CDR3 region is CASSLAGDPRYGYTF. In DNA, the CDR3 is TGCGCCAGCAGCTTGGCGGGAGACCCAAGGTATGGCTACACCTTC. J is TRBJ1-2 and V is TRBV5-1; D gene uncertain. This CDR3 spans 15 amino acids. Germline lookup yields CDR1 SGHRS and CDR2 YFSETQ. V was pared by 0 bases and J by 5 bases, with 14 bases between.

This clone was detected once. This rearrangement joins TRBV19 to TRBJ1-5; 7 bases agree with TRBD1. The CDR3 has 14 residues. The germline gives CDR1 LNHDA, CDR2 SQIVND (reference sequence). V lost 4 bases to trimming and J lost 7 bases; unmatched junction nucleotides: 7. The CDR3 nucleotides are TGTGCCAGTAGTAGACAGGGTGGCCACCAGCCCCAGCATTTT. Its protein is CASSRQGGHQPQHF.

In DNA form, the CDR3 reads TGTGCCAGCAGTGACGGTTCTGCCAGCTCCTACAATGAGCAGTTCTTC. The encoded protein is CASSDGSASSYNEQFF. J is TRBJ2-1 and V is TRBV6-4; no firm D call. This CDR3 is 16 amino acids long. The V and J ends lost 2 bases and 0 bases respectively, with 11 bases between them. Germline-derived CDR1 and CDR2 are MRHNA and SNTAGT.

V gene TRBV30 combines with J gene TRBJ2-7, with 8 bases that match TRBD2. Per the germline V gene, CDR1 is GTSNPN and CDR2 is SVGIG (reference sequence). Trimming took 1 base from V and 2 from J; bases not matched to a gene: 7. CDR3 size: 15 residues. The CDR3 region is CAWSAGGASAYEQYF. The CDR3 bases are TGTGCCTGGAGTGCCGGGGGGGCCAGTGCCTACGAGCAGTACTTC.